A single sample gave rise to the 7 T cell receptor beta chains below, sequenced in a study of blood T cell repertoires in COVID-19. Method: immunoSEQ multiplex PCR; TCRdb's copy keeps in-frame clones and lacks some. This sample has around 31,000 clones, with nearly 90% found just once. Sequencing was done on a sample of peripheral blood. The source of these receptors is a man in his 60s with COVID-19, enrolled during active disease.

The DNA for the CDR3 is TGTGCCAGCAGTTTATACCCACCTAGTTATGGCTACACCTTC. This translates into CASSLYPPSYGYTF. The V gene is TRBV28, the J gene TRBJ1-2; D gene unclear. V lost 1 base and J lost 5, with 11 bases in between. CDR1 is MDHEN, CDR2 SYDVKM, per germline. The CDR3 has 14 amino acids.

The chain has TRBV24-1 and TRBJ1-4; 9 bases map to TRBD1. Germline assignment: CDR1 KGHDR and CDR2 SFDVKD. The ends lost 3 bases at V and 5 bases at J; junction bases unmatched: 3. The CDR3 covers 15 residues. The CDR3 loop reads CATSDVGQGNEKLFF. CDR3 nucleotides: TGTGCCACCAGTGATGTGGGACAGGGAAATGAAAAACTGTTTTTT.

This clone was picked up one time. This chain joins TRBV5-4 and TRBJ2-7, with 7 positions matching TRBD1. The germline CDR1 and CDR2 sequences are SGHNT and YYREEE (reference sequence). The CDR3 consists of 14 residues. With 3 bases clipped from V and 2 bases from J, the junction kept 5 bases outside the gene matches. In DNA form, the CDR3 reads TGTGCCAGCAGCTGGCCGGGACAGACCTACGAGCAGTACTTC. This translates into CASSWPGQTYEQYF. Based on the CDR3 plus reference TRBV5-4 and TRBJ2-7, the full variable domain is ETGVTQSPTHLIKTRGQQVTLRCSSQSGHNTVSWYQQALGQGPQFIFQYYREEENGRGNFPPRFSGLQFPNYSSELNVNALELDDSALYLCASSWPGQTYEQYFGPGTRLTVT.

This clone was counted between two and nine times. The genes are TRBV3-1 (or the pseudogene TRBV3-2) and TRBJ1-1; D uncertain. The CDR3 has 14 amino acids. Per the germline V gene, CDR1 is LGHDT and CDR2 is YNNKEL (reference sequence). V lost 4 bases, J lost 0 bases, and 9 bases lay in between. DNA of the CDR3: TGTGCCAGCAGCCGACGACGGGTGAACACTGAAGCTTTCTTT. Its protein is CASSRRRVNTEAFF.

The chain has TRBV19 and TRBJ1-5, with TRBD1 as a possible D gene (5 bases). With 4 bases removed from V and 1 base from J, the gap between germline ends came to 11 bases. CDR3 length equals 15 residues. Germline lookup yields CDR1 LNHDA and CDR2 SQIVND (reference sequence). CDR3 amino acids: CASSTREGSNQPQHF. Written as DNA, the CDR3 is TGTGCCAGTAGTACAAGGGAGGGGAGCAATCAGCCCCAGCATTTT.

The gene calls are TRBV24-1 and TRBJ2-1; TRBD2 agrees at 7 bases. The CDR3 has 15 residues. In germline, CDR1 is KGHDR, CDR2 SFDVKD. With 7 bases clipped from V and 7 bases from J, the junction kept 12 bases outside the gene matches. In nucleotides, the CDR3 is TGTGCCACCAGCTACCTTCGGGGAGGGAGGAATGAGCAGTTCTTC. Protein sequence: CATSYLRGGRNEQFF.

V usage is TRBV10-1 and J usage is TRBJ2-2; TRBD2 might be the D (6 bases). Deletions cut 4 bases from V and 3 bases from J, with 12 bases between. The CDR3 runs 15 residues. The germline V gene has CDR1 WNHNN and CDR2 SYGVQD (reference sequence). Here the CDR3 reads CASSVGGADTGELFF. The CDR3 DNA follows: TGCGCCAGCAGTGTGGGGGGTGCGGACACCGGGGAGCTGTTTTTT.